These T cell receptor beta chains were read from a single sample in a study of control samples from healthy donors and cancer patients. TCRdb's table, derived via immunoSEQ multiplex PCR, lists solely in-frame clones and lacks some. The data show about 410,000 clones, with more than 80% seen just once and about 6.3% held by the top ten. The sample taken for sequencing was PBMCs. These receptors originate from a man in his forties or fifties with head and neck cancer. The CDR3 runs from the conserved cysteine through the conserved F or W. D genes are given only for firm matches. Not every row has a clone size; where given, it reads once, few, many or a size class.

abundance	v_gene	d_gene	j_gene	CDR3nt	CDR3aa
.	TRBV29-1	.	TRBJ2-5	TGCAGCGTTGAAACGGTGGGGGGGCCGGGGACCCAGTACTTC	CSVETVGGPGTQYF
.	TRBV30	TRBD2	TRBJ2-2	TGTGCCTGGAGTGGAGCCGGGGGGACCGGGGAGCTGTTTTTT	CAWSGAGGTGELFF
.	TRBV6-1	.	TRBJ2-7	TGTGCCAGCAGTGTTACAGCGGTGGAGCAGTACTTC	CASSVTAVEQYF
.	TRBV28	.	TRBJ2-6	TGTGCCAGCAGTCCCGGACAGCGATTCGACTCTGGGGCCAACGTCCTGACTTTC	CASSPGQRFDSGANVLTF
.	TRBV3-1/TRBV3-2	.	TRBJ2-3	TGTGCCAGCAGCCCTCGGGACTTCACAGATACGCAGTATTTT	CASSPRDFTDTQYF
once	TRBV2	TRBD2	TRBJ2-1	TGTGCCAGCAGTGGCGGGACTAGCGGAAACAATGAGCAGTTCTTC	CASSGGTSGNNEQFF
.	TRBV30	.	TRBJ1-1	TGTGCCTGGAAAGGCAGGGAGAACACTGAAGCTTTCTTT	CAWKGRENTEAFF
.	TRBV5-1	.	TRBJ2-1	TGCGCCAGCAGCCTTTGGGGCCGACAGGAATTGGTGTACAATGAGCAGTTCTTC	CASSLWGRQELVYNEQFF
.	TRBV10-1	.	TRBJ2-7	TGCGCCAGCAGTGATGGAAAGGACCGGGCCCGGGAGACCTACGAGCAGTACTTC	CASSDGKDRARETYEQYF
.	TRBV30	.	TRBJ1-2	TGTGCCTGGAGCCGGGACTCTAACTATGGCTACACCTTC	CAWSRDSNYGYTF
.	TRBV2	.	TRBJ1-4	TGTGCCAGCAGCGGTGGGGCAGGAGAGGCAACTAATGAAAAACTGTTTTTT	CASSGGAGEATNEKLFF
.	TRBV5-4	TRBD2	TRBJ2-3	TGTGCCAGCAGCCCCCGGACTAGCGGGGGGTTCGCAGATACGCAGTATTTT	CASSPRTSGGFADTQYF
.	TRBV5-1	.	TRBJ2-4	TGCGCCAGCAGCCCAGAAGTAAACATTCAGTACTTC	CASSPEVNIQYF
.	TRBV6-6	.	TRBJ2-5	TGTGCCAGCAGTTACGGCAGGCAAGAGACCCAGTACTTC	CASSYGRQETQYF
few	TRBV4-1	TRBD1	TRBJ1-5	TGCGCCAGCAGCCCCGGGACAGGGGTTCAGCCCCAGCATTTT	CASSPGTGVQPQHF
.	TRBV27	.	TRBJ1-1	TGTGCCAGCAGTTTATTTAGAGGGAACACTGAAGCTTTCTTT	CASSLFRGNTEAFF
.	TRBV3-1/TRBV3-2	.	TRBJ2-7	TGTGCCAGCAGCCAAGATAACTGGGCCTACGAGCAGTACTTC	CASSQDNWAYEQYF
.	TRBV30	.	TRBJ1-3	TGTGCCTGGAGTGTAAACGTTGAGGGAAACACCATATATTTT	CAWSVNVEGNTIYF